This entry lists 15 T cell receptor beta chains sequenced from one sample in a study of T cells in Graves' hyperthyroidism and ophthalmopathy. Amplification of TCR beta CDR3 regions used RNA as the template. A set of HTBI primers served as the primers for a first-round RT-PCR of the TCR CDR3. TCRdb processed the multiplex PCR reads anew with MiXCR; each CDR3 protein has one entry. The sample lists about 640,000 distinct CDR3 sequences, around 20% occurring once. Sequencing was performed on blood. These receptors were collected from a man aged 30-40 years with Graves' ophthalmopathy.

As to this clonotype: One junction end does not reproduce the germline sequence, and a read error may be involved. The chain uses TRBV7-9 and TRBJ2-5; the D call may be TRBD1 or TRBD2 (5 bases each). CDR3 length: 15 residues. In germline, CDR1 is SEHNR, CDR2 FQNEAQ (reference sequence). The CDR3 DNA is TGTGCCAGCAGCCCCCGAGGGGTGAACCAAAAGACCCAGTACTTC. It codes for CASSPRGVNQKTQYF.

This clonotype occurred a few times. The V and J genes are TRBV12-3 or TRBV12-4 and TRBJ1-6, with 7 nucleotides matching TRBD1. The CDR3 contains 16 residues. Trimming at V came to 2 bases and at J to 7 bases, leaving 8 bases not matched to a gene. CDR3: CASSLHDRASNSPLHF. CDR3 sequence (DNA): TGTGCCAGCAGTTTACACGACAGGGCTAGCAATTCACCCCTCCACTTT.

The V and J genes are TRBV3-1 and TRBJ1-2; TRBD1 might be the D (6 bases). Per the germline V gene, CDR1 is LGHDT and CDR2 is YNNKEL (reference sequence). The CDR3 extends over 14 amino acids. Between the trimmed V and J ends, which lost 2 bases and 5 bases, there was a span of 12 bases. The CDR3 protein is CASSQKQGWYGYTF. DNA for the CDR3: TGTGCCAGCAGCCAAAAACAGGGCTGGTATGGCTACACCTTC. Filled out from reference TRBV3-1 and TRBJ1-2, the complete variable domain reads DTAVSQTPKYLVTQMGNDKSIKCEQNLGHDTMYWYKQDSKKFLKIMFSYNNKELIINETVPNRFSPKSPDKAHLNLHINSLELGDSAVYFCASSQKQGWYGYTFGSGTRLTVV.

This clonotype was counted between two and nine times. V is TRBV7-9 and J is TRBJ2-3; possibly TRBD1 for D (5 bases). In germline, CDR1 is SEHNR, CDR2 FQNEAQ (reference sequence). Trimming removed 1 base from V and 1 base from J, with 15 bases in between. The CDR3 is 17 residues long. CDR3 coding DNA: TGTGCCAGCAGCTTAGTGCAGGGCCCCCTTCGCACAGATACGCAGTATTTT. It is translated as CASSLVQGPLRTDTQYF.

In its sample, this clonotype was seen a few times. The gene calls are TRBV7-9 and TRBJ2-4; TRBD2 aligns across 14 bases. The germline gives CDR1 SEHNR, CDR2 FQNEAQ (reference sequence). This CDR3 comprises 19 residues. The V segment lost 5 bases and the J segment 6 bases; nucleotides outside the gene matches: 15. The CDR3 region is CASSPPFRLAGGTGNIQYF. DNA of the CDR3: TGTGCCAGCAGCCCCCCCTTCCGACTAGCGGGAGGGACAGGAAACATTCAGTACTTC.

CDR3 loop: CSARQGRSANYGYTF. In DNA form, the CDR3 reads TGCAGTGCTCGTCAGGGGCGCTCAGCTAACTATGGCTACACCTTC. V usage is TRBV20-1 and J usage is TRBJ1-2; D may be TRBD1 (6 bases). The CDR3 is made up of 15 amino acids. Germline CDR1 reads DFQATT; CDR2 reads SNEGSKA (reference sequence). Trimming took 5 bases from V and 0 from J, leaving 16 bases between them.

The table lists this clonotype with many counts. This sequence joins TRBV12-3 or TRBV12-4 and TRBJ1-5; 9 bases agree with TRBD1. Trimming cost V 4 bases and J 0 bases; bases outside gene matches: 7. This CDR3 spans 17 amino acids. The CDR3 here is CASSYGTGPDSNQPQHF. The CDR3 bases are TGTGCCAGCAGTTACGGGACAGGGCCGGATAGCAATCAGCCCCAGCATTTT.

V usage is TRBV5-1 and J usage is TRBJ2-3; weak D call: TRBD1 (6 bases). Trimming removed 3 bases from V and 1 base from J, with 9 bases in between. The V gene's germline CDR1 is SGHRS and CDR2 YFSETQ. This CDR3 has 14 amino acids. The CDR3 DNA follows: TGCGCCAGCAGCTGGAGGACAGGCACAGATACGCAGTATTTT. Residues: CASSWRTGTDTQYF.

In this sample, this clonotype turned up a few times. This sequence joins TRBV3-1 and TRBJ2-1; maybe TRBD2 (6 bases). This CDR3 spans 15 amino acids. V gave up 6 bases and J gave up 5 bases, with 17 bases separating them. Germline V gene lookup returns CDR1 LGHDT and CDR2 YNNKEL (reference sequence). CDR3 nucleotides: TGTGCCAGCAGTCCTTTGGGCGGGAAAAACAATGAGCAGTTCTTC. It translates to CASSPLGGKNNEQFF.

The chain carries TRBV29-1 and TRBJ2-3; D remains ambiguous. The CDR3 length is 10 residues. Germline CDR1 is SQVTM and CDR2 is ANQGSEA. Trimming took off 2 bases at V and 3 bases at J, with 0 bases between the two ends. The CDR3 protein is CSVETDTQYF. CDR3 nucleotide sequence: TGCAGCGTTGAAACAGATACGCAGTATTTT.

This clonotype has a count of ten or more. This sequence joins TRBV3-1 and TRBJ1-1; D not resolved. CDR1 is LGHDT, CDR2 YNNKEL, per germline (reference sequence). This CDR3 spans 13 amino acids. Trimming shortened V by 0 bases and J by 10 bases, and 12 bases separated the two germline ends. The CDR3 region is CASSQEGARGAFF. CDR3 in DNA: TGTGCCAGCAGCCAAGAAGGCGCACGAGGAGCTTTCTTT.

This clonotype was seen ten or more times. The chain carries TRBV12-3 or TRBV12-4 and TRBJ2-7, with 7 bases lining up with TRBD1. With V trimmed by 6 bases and J by 0 bases, 5 bases remained unmatched. The CDR3 is made up of 14 amino acids. CDR3: CASSQDRSSYEQYF. The CDR3 DNA reads as TGTGCCAGCAGCCAGGACAGGAGCTCCTACGAGCAGTACTTC.

This clonotype was counted ten times or more. This chain connects TRBV5-1 to TRBJ1-1; D uncertain. This CDR3 is 14 amino acids long. Germline CDR1 SGHRS, CDR2 YFSETQ. V lost 0 bases and J 3 bases, leaving 9 bases between the germline ends. CDR3 DNA: TGCGCCAGCAGCTTGGTTGGGGTAGACACTGAAGCTTTCTTT. It specifies CASSLVGVDTEAFF.

J is TRBJ2-7 and V is TRBV5-1; 9 bases match TRBD2. CDR1 SGHRS and CDR2 YFSETQ come from the germline V gene. The CDR3 contains 16 residues. Unmatched junction bases numbered 6, after V lost 2 bases and J lost 0 bases. CDR3 residues: CASSFSGRTHSYEQYF. The DNA of the CDR3 is TGCGCCAGCAGCTTTAGCGGGAGAACTCACTCCTACGAGCAGTACTTC.

V is TRBV28 and J is TRBJ2-7; D tentatively fits TRBD1 or TRBD2 (5 bases each). Looked up from germline, CDR1 is MDHEN and CDR2 is SYDVKM. The ends were cut back, 4 bases at V and 2 bases at J, with 15 bases in the middle. CDR3 length: 15 amino acids. For the CDR3, the DNA is TGTGCCAGCAGTTCGGCCGGGACCCGGGCCTACGAGCAGTACTTC. It specifies CASSSAGTRAYEQYF.